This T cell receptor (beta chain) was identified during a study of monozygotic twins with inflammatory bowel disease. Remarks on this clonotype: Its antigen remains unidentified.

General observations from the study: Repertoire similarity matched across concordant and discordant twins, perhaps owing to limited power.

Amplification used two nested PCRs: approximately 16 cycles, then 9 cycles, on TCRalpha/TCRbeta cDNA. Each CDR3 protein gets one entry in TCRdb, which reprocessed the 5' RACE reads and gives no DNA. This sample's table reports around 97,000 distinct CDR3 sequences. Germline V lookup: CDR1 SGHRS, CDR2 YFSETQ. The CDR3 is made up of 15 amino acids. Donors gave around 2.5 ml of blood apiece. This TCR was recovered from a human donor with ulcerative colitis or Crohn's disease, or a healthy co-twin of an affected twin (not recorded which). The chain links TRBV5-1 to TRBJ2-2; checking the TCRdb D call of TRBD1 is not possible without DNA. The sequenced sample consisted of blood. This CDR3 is CASSRTPGGTGELFF.